These 15 T cell receptor beta chains were sequenced from one sample in a study of shared clonotypes between healthy human individuals. TCRdb's copy holds only in-frame clones and misses some; the assay was immunoSEQ multiplex PCR. The sample yields 850,000 to 1,200,000 clones, 60% to 80% seen once. Sequenced sample: memory CD4+ T cells sorted from blood. Subset specified: CD45RA-negative fraction. These receptors all come from a man between 18 and 29 years old in good health.

The chain joins TRBV9 to TRBJ2-7, with 10 bases fitting TRBD2. The CDR3 spans 15 residues. Germline trimming cut 4 bases from V and 3 bases from J; bases unmatched to any gene: 7. CDR1 SGDLS and CDR2 YYNGEE come from the germline V gene. The CDR3 region is CASSLSGRDYYEQYF. In DNA form, the CDR3 reads TGTGCCAGCAGCCTGAGCGGGAGGGATTACTACGAGCAGTACTTC. Complete variable domain (other parts from reference TRBV9 and TRBJ2-7): DSGVTQTPKHLITATGQRVTLRCSPRSGDLSVYWYQQSLDQGLQFLIQYYNGEERAKGNILERFSAQQFPDLHSELNLSSLELGDSALYFCASSLSGRDYYEQYFGPGTRLTVT.

The V and J genes are TRBV10-2 and TRBJ2-3, with D uncertain. V lost 6 bases and J 2 bases, leaving 6 bases between the germline ends. CDR1 is WSHSY and CDR2 is SAAADI in the germline V gene. The CDR3 has 12 amino acids. The CDR3 DNA is TGCGCCAGCAGAACCACCACAGATACGCAGTATTTT. Protein product: CASRTTTDTQYF.

Points on this clone: In the same sample, other DNA sequences code for this CDR3. The chain combines TRBV6-5 with TRBJ2-5; tentatively, D is TRBD1 or TRBD2 (6 bases each). Germline V gene sequence: CDR1 MNHEY, CDR2 SVGAGI. The CDR3 runs 13 residues. Trimming took 2 bases from V and 5 from J, leaving 9 bases between them. CDR3: CASSYGGQETQYF. CDR3 nucleotides: TGTGCCAGCAGTTACGGGGGGCAGGAGACCCAGTACTTC.

The V call is TRBV14, the J call TRBJ2-7; D not resolved. The V end lost 4 bases, the J end lost 0 bases, and 16 bases lay between the germline ends. The germline V gene has CDR1 SGHDN and CDR2 FVKESK. This CDR3 contains 16 residues. The CDR3 nucleotides are TGTGCCAGCAGCCCCTTACTGGGCGGCCGCTCCTACGAGCAGTACTTC. Protein product: CASSPLLGGRSYEQYF.

The chain is built from TRBV27 and TRBJ2-7, with 9 bases fitting TRBD1. CDR3 length: 12 amino acids. J lost 9 bases, V lost 6 bases, and 6 bases had no gene match. From germline, CDR1 is MNHEY and CDR2 SMNVEV (reference sequence). The CDR3 sequence is CASRAGQGLQYF. The DNA for the CDR3 is TGTGCCAGCAGAGCCGGACAGGGGTTGCAGTACTTC.

Ten or more counts support this clone. The chain links TRBV10-3 to TRBJ1-2; D is possibly TRBD1 (5 bases). The V gene's germline CDR1 is ENHRY and CDR2 SYGVKD. This CDR3 has 14 residues. V lost 0 bases, J lost 4 bases, and 9 bases lay in between. The CDR3 region has the DNA TGTGCCATCAGTGAGTCGGGGGGTGGCTATGGCTACACCTTC. Its translation: CAISESGGGYGYTF.

The DNA of the CDR3 is TGTGCCAGCAGCTCCTACTCCTACGAGCAGTACTTC. It is translated as CASSSYSYEQYF. The chain couples TRBV7-6 to TRBJ2-7; the D is unclear. Germline values: CDR1 SGHVS, CDR2 FNYEAQ. V lost 4 bases and J lost 0, with 4 bases in between. The CDR3 length is 12 residues.

In its sample, this clone was seen a few times. V is TRBV19 and J is TRBJ1-1, with a weak D call TRBD1 (5 bases). CDR1 LNHDA and CDR2 SQIVND come from the germline V gene (reference sequence). Deletions cut 3 bases from V and 4 bases from J, with 12 bases between. This CDR3 has 14 amino acids. The CDR3 reads CASSIRGEGTEAFF. CDR3 in DNA: TGTGCCAGTAGTATCCGAGGGGAGGGCACTGAAGCTTTCTTT.

The CDR3 DNA reads as TGTGCCAGCAGCCCCGGTGGTAGCGGAAGCAATGAGCAGTTCTTC. It specifies CASSPGGSGSNEQFF. The V call is TRBV7-2, the J call TRBJ2-1; perhaps TRBD2 as D (6 bases). Trimming took 5 bases from V and 6 from J, leaving 17 bases between them. The CDR3 has 15 amino acids. Germline CDR1 and CDR2: SGHTA and FQGNSA. The whole variable domain, filled in from reference TRBV7-2 and TRBJ2-1, reads GAGVSQSPSNKVTEKGKDVELRCDPISGHTALYWYRQSLGQGLEFLIYFQGNSAPDKSGLPSDRFSAERTGGSVSTLTIQRTQQEDSAVYLCASSPGGSGSNEQFFGPGTRLTVL.

As concerns this clone: Other DNA sequences within the sample encode an identical CDR3. The chain couples TRBV4-1 to TRBJ2-3; no clear D gene. From germline, CDR1 is MGHRA and CDR2 YSYEKL. Between the trimmed V and J ends, which lost 1 base and 4 bases, there was a span of 9 bases. CDR3 size: 14 residues. The CDR3 loop is CASSQGSSADTQYF. The DNA for the CDR3 is TGCGCCAGCAGCCAAGGGAGCTCGGCAGATACGCAGTATTTT.

The rearrangement links TRBV15 to TRBJ2-1; D unresolved. Germline assignment: CDR1 LNHNV and CDR2 YYDKDF (reference sequence). Trimming stripped 1 base from V and 0 bases from J, with 7 bases between. The CDR3 is 15 residues long. The CDR3 spells CATSRGWSSYNEQFF. The CDR3 nucleotides read TGTGCCACCAGCAGAGGGTGGAGCTCCTACAATGAGCAGTTCTTC.

Notes on this clone: The sample holds other DNA sequences that translate to the same CDR3. The rearrangement links TRBV2 to TRBJ2-7; TRBD1 matches 9 bases. The CDR3 sequence is 14 residues long. Germline assignment: CDR1 SNHLY and CDR2 FYNNEI. After removal of 5 bases from V and 3 bases from J, the junction contained 5 bases not matched to a gene. The DNA for the CDR3 is TGTGCCAGCAGTAAAGGACAGGGGATCTACGAGCAGTACTTC. It is translated as CASSKGQGIYEQYF.

The chain employs TRBV5-4 and TRBJ2-1; TRBD2 agrees at 12 bases. J gave up 1 base and V 3 bases, and 2 bases lay outside the gene matches. Germline CDR1 SGHNT, CDR2 YYREEE (reference sequence). This CDR3 comprises 16 residues. The DNA for the CDR3 is TGTGCCAGCAGCTCTGGGACTAGCGGGTCCTACAATGAGCAGTTCTTC. Protein sequence: CASSSGTSGSYNEQFF.

This chain joins TRBV7-9 and TRBJ2-7; D is perhaps TRBD1 (5 bases). The CDR3 consists of 13 residues. V was cut by 5 bases and J by 6 bases, with 14 bases left in between. Germline CDR1 and CDR2: SEHNR and FQNEAQ (reference sequence). This CDR3 reads CASSPKTGIEQYF. The CDR3 region has the DNA TGTGCCAGCAGCCCAAAAACAGGAATCGAGCAGTACTTC.

This chain uses TRBV18 with TRBJ1-1; no definite D call. The CDR3 loop spans 14 amino acids. Deletions cut 0 bases from V and 6 bases from J, with 11 bases between. Germline CDR1 is KGHSH and CDR2 is LQKENI. CDR3 in amino acids: CASSPPSVGAEAFF. DNA of the CDR3: TGTGCCAGCTCACCACCGTCGGTAGGCGCTGAAGCTTTCTTT.